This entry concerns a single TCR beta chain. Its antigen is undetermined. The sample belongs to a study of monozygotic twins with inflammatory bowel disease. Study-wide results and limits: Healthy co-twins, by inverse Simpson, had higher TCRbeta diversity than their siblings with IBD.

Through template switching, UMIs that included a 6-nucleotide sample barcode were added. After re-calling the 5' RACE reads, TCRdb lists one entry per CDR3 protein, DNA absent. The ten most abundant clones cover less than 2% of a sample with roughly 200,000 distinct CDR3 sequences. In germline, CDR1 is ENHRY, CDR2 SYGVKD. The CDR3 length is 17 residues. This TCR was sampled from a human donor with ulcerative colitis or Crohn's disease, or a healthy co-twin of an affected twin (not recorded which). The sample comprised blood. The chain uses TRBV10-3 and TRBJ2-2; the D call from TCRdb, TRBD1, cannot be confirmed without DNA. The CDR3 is CAISKTGTGPNTGELFF.